A single sample is the source of the 10 T cell receptor beta chains below, sequenced in a study of blood T cell repertoires in COVID-19 (dated by TCRdb to 2018 to 2021). Libraries were built with the immunoSEQ multiplex PCR assay. The immuneACCESS repertoire file appears here via TCRdb, limited to in-frame rearrangements. These files lack a portion of the clones; in checked studies, under half of the deficit traces to unresolved V genes, and the cause of the others is not known. The sample table lists about 180,000 clones, 87% of them with a count of one. The ten top clones hold about 1.2% of the sample. Sequencing used PBMCs or T cells enriched from blood (not recorded which). These receptors came from a human donor with acute COVID-19. The donor label of this sample is uncertain.

V gene TRBV5-1 combines with J gene TRBJ2-7; a possible D gene is TRBD2 (6 bases). Trimming cost V 4 bases and J 2 bases, with 16 bases left between them. Germline loops: CDR1 SGHRS, CDR2 YFSETQ. The CDR3 is made up of 15 amino acids. The CDR3 loop is CASSPEGSGAYEQYF. The CDR3 coding sequence is TGCGCCAGCAGCCCGGAGGGATCTGGAGCCTACGAGCAGTACTTC.

The chain uses TRBV6-2 or TRBV6-3 and TRBJ1-4; 7 nucleotides agree with TRBD1. V trimming: 3 bases; J trimming: 3 bases; junction bases outside the gene matches: 13. This CDR3 spans 18 amino acids. Germline V lookup: CDR1 MNHEY, CDR2 SVGEGT. In DNA form, the CDR3 reads TGTGCCAGCAGTTATTCCATCTCCGGACAGGACTCTAATGAAAAACTGTTTTTT. This gives the protein CASSYSISGQDSNEKLFF.

Written as DNA, the CDR3 is TGTGCCAGCAGTGAAGCGCTTCTCGAGGATTATAATTCACCCCTCCACTTT. This sequence encodes CASSEALLEDYNSPLHF. The chain uses TRBV6-1 and TRBJ1-6, with unresolved D. Per germline, CDR1 MNHNS and CDR2 SASEGT. The CDR3 runs 17 residues. V lost 0 bases and J lost 4, with 13 bases in between.

This sequence joins TRBV19 and TRBJ1-1, with a weak D call TRBD1 (6 bases). This CDR3 region has 13 residues. V was pared by 4 bases and J by 3 bases, with 9 bases between. CDR1 and CDR2 from the germline V gene are LNHDA and SQIVND (reference sequence). CDR3 in DNA: TGTGCCAGTAGTAGAAACAGGGACACTGAAGCTTTCTTT. The encoded protein is CASSRNRDTEAFF.

Here the CDR3 DNA reads TGTGCCATCAACTCCGGGACAGGGGGCCAATCACCCCTCCACTTT. Protein product: CAINSGTGGQSPLHF. The V gene is TRBV10-3, the J gene TRBJ1-6; TRBD1 aligns across 12 bases. V trimming: 7 bases; J trimming: 10 bases; junction bases outside the gene matches: 8. Germline-derived CDR1 and CDR2 are ENHRY and SYGVKD. This CDR3 region has 15 residues.

This clone was counted once. V is TRBV9 and J is TRBJ2-3; TRBD1 is a possible D gene (6 bases). This CDR3 spans 16 amino acids. V lost 3 bases and J lost 2, with 16 bases in between. Germline assignment: CDR1 SGDLS and CDR2 YYNGEE. Here the CDR3 DNA reads TGTGCCAGCAGCGCTGATGACAGGCCCAACACAGATACGCAGTATTTT. Amino acid sequence: CASSADDRPNTDTQYF.

V usage is TRBV6-5 and J usage is TRBJ2-7, with D maybe TRBD1 (6 bases). V was shortened by 6 bases and J by 5 bases, with 20 bases between the two germline ends. The CDR3 consists of 15 residues. Germline CDR1 reads MNHEY; CDR2 reads SVGAGI. The CDR3 sequence is CASSRGGRPSDEQYF. CDR3 nucleotide sequence: TGTGCCAGCAGCCGAGGGGGACGTCCCAGCGACGAGCAGTACTTC.

The rearrangement joins TRBV11-1 to TRBJ1-3; D is uncertain. V was clipped by 6 bases and J by 3 bases, with 9 bases between them. The CDR3 is made up of 13 amino acids. CDR1 is SGHAT, CDR2 FQDESV, per germline (reference sequence). CDR3 sequence (DNA): TGTGCCAGCAGACCAGTCCTTGGAAACACCATATATTTT. Its translation is CASRPVLGNTIYF.

This clone showed up just a few times. Other DNA sequences in this specimen translate into the identical CDR3. The chain couples TRBV30 to TRBJ2-7; TRBD2 is a possible D gene (5 bases). V was clipped by 0 bases and J by 4 bases, with 7 bases between them. In germline, CDR1 is GTSNPN, CDR2 SVGIG (reference sequence). This CDR3 contains 12 residues. The CDR3 DNA follows: TGTGCCTGGAGTGTTCGAGGGTACGAGCAGTACTTC. Its protein is CAWSVRGYEQYF.

This clone was counted a few times. The chain employs TRBV5-1 and TRBJ2-5, with unresolved D. V was pared by 0 bases and J by 2 bases, with 11 bases between. Germline V CDR1 and CDR2: SGHRS, YFSETQ. The CDR3 has 15 amino acids. CDR3 nucleotide sequence: TGCGCCAGCAGCTTGGGAAGCGCCAGTCAAGAGACCCAGTACTTC. It is translated as CASSLGSASQETQYF. The complete variable domain, with remaining parts taken from reference TRBV5-1 and TRBJ2-5, reads KAGVTQTPRYLIKTRGQQVTLSCSPISGHRSVSWYQQTPGQGLQFLFEYFSETQRNKGNFPGRFSGRQFSNSRSEMNVSTLELGDSALYLCASSLGSASQETQYFGPGTRLLVL.